This TCR beta chain came from a study of CD8 T cells in Susac syndrome. The germline CDR1 and CDR2 sequences are DFQATT and SNEGSKA (reference sequence). The CDR3 loop spans 16 amino acids. V was pared by 6 bases and J by 6 bases, with 16 bases of the junction left unmatched. Controls comprised healthy donors matched for age and sex. This clonotype has only one observation. A quantity of about 0.5 to 1 ug RNA underwent reverse transcription using random hexamers. TCRdb re-called the immunoSEQ multiplex PCR reads through MiXCR, storing one row per CDR3 protein. The table includes tens of thousands of distinct CDR3 sequences, 85% to 95% detected once.

This TCR derives from a human donor in good health. This sequence joins TRBV20-1 and TRBJ1-2, with 10 bases that match TRBD1. The material sequenced was CD8+ T cells from PBMCs. CDR3 sequence reads: CSAKSDRGTFIDGYTF. CDR3 bases: TGCAGTGCAAAGTCGGACAGGGGGACCTTTATAGATGGCTACACCTTC.